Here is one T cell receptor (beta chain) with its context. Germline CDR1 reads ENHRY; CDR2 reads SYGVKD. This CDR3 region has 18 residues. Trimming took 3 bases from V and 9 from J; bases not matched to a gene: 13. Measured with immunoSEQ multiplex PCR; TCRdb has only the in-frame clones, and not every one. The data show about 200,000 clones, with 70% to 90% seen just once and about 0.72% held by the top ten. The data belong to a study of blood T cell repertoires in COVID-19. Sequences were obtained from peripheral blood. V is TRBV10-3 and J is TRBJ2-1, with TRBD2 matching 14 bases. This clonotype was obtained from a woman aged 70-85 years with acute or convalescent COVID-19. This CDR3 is CAISDQNRLAGGPGEQFF. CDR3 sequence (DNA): TGTGCCATCAGTGATCAAAACCGACTAGCGGGAGGGCCGGGTGAGCAGTTCTTC.